These 24 T cell receptor beta chains came from one sample sequenced in a study of OX40 agonist ivuxolimab in advanced cancers. Here immunoSEQ multiplex PCR was the method, and the copy in TCRdb shows in-frame clones only, minus some. The data hold more than 85,000 clones, with roughly 91% observed a single time. Source: CD4+ or CD8+ T cells sorted from blood, taken in a trial of the OX40 agonist ivuxolimab. The receptor source for this set is an adult with an advanced solid tumor such as melanoma, head and neck, liver or kidney cancer.

The J gene is TRBJ2-5, the V gene TRBV9, with 11 bases fitting TRBD2. V was clipped by 2 bases and J by 4 bases; unmatched bases: 4. Per the germline V gene, CDR1 is SGDLS and CDR2 is YYNGEE. The CDR3 has 15 amino acids. DNA of the CDR3: TGTGCCAGCAGCGTTGGTCTAGCGGGAGGAGAGACCCAGTACTTC. This translates into CASSVGLAGGETQYF.

This chain joins TRBV30 and TRBJ2-5, with D hard to call. V lost 0 bases and J lost 7, with 6 bases in between. This CDR3 is 11 amino acids long. From germline, CDR1 is GTSNPN and CDR2 SVGIG (reference sequence). The CDR3 DNA follows: TGTGCCTGGAGTGTATCCTCGACCCAGTACTTC. Protein sequence: CAWSVSSTQYF.

The chain is built from TRBV6-1 and TRBJ1-1; D is unclear. V was shortened by 5 bases and J by 3 bases, with 7 bases between the two germline ends. Germline V gene lookup returns CDR1 MNHNS and CDR2 SASEGT. The CDR3 consists of 12 residues. The CDR3 DNA reads TGTGCCAGCAGTCTCTACCACACTGAAGCTTTCTTT. It is translated as CASSLYHTEAFF.

This chain uses TRBV5-1 with TRBJ2-7, with a possible D match to TRBD1 (5 bases). The CDR3 is made up of 14 amino acids. Germline values: CDR1 SGHRS, CDR2 YFSETQ. V was cut by 4 bases and J by 2 bases, with 13 bases left in between. This chain's CDR3 is CASSQKTEAYEQYF. The CDR3 DNA reads TGCGCCAGCAGCCAAAAGACAGAAGCCTACGAGCAGTACTTC.

The chain is built from TRBV2 and TRBJ2-5; a possible D gene is TRBD1 (6 bases). Trimming took off 4 bases at V and 1 base at J, with 13 bases between the two ends. The CDR3 is 15 amino acids. The germline gives CDR1 SNHLY, CDR2 FYNNEI. CDR3 sequence reads: CASSAPGHSQETQYF. The CDR3, as DNA: TGTGCCAGCAGTGCCCCGGGACACAGCCAAGAGACCCAGTACTTC.

This rearrangement joins TRBV7-9 to TRBJ1-1; unclear D gene. V was pared by 3 bases and J by 11 bases, with 13 bases between. The CDR3 covers 12 residues. Germline lookup yields CDR1 SEHNR and CDR2 FQNEAQ (reference sequence). The CDR3 reads CASSFESPQAFF. DNA for the CDR3: TGTGCCAGCAGCTTTGAGTCCCCGCAGGCTTTCTTT.

The chain has TRBV10-2 and TRBJ2-7; tentatively, D is TRBD1 (8 bases). V was shortened by 6 bases and J by 4 bases, with 16 bases between the two germline ends. CDR1 and CDR2 from the germline V gene are WSHSY and SAAADI. The CDR3 has 14 amino acids. CDR3 sequence (DNA): TGCGCCAGCAGGTCACAGGGGGGGAGTTACGAGCAGTACTTC. Its protein product is CASRSQGGSYEQYF.

This chain uses TRBV18 with TRBJ2-1; TRBD2 agrees at 14 bases. With V trimmed by 3 bases and J by 10 bases, 5 bases remained unmatched. The CDR3 is made up of 15 amino acids. The germline V gene encodes CDR1 KGHSH and CDR2 LQKENI. The CDR3 is CASSPTSGRVHEQFF. CDR3 bases: TGTGCCAGCTCACCGACTAGCGGGAGGGTACACGAGCAGTTCTTC.

The chain joins TRBV30 to TRBJ1-5; D unresolved. CDR1 is GTSNPN and CDR2 is SVGIG in the germline V gene (reference sequence). V was shortened by 0 bases and J by 9 bases, with 9 bases between the two germline ends. This CDR3 has 12 amino acids. The CDR3 loop is CAWSVPAGPQHF. The CDR3 DNA is TGTGCCTGGAGTGTTCCAGCCGGGCCCCAGCATTTT.

V usage is TRBV27 and J usage is TRBJ2-7; 10 bases line up with TRBD2. The V and J ends lost 6 bases and 2 bases, in that order; junction bases with no gene match: 7. The germline CDR1 and CDR2 sequences are MNHEY and SMNVEV (reference sequence). CDR3 length equals 15 residues. CDR3 bases: TGTGCCAGCAGCAGTAGCGGGAGGCAACCCTACGAGCAGTACTTC. It yields the protein CASSSSGRQPYEQYF.

V and J are TRBV5-1 and TRBJ2-3; 8 bases map to TRBD1. The CDR3 runs to 14 residues. After removal of 1 base from V and 5 bases from J, the junction contained 3 bases not matched to a gene. Germline V lookup: CDR1 SGHRS, CDR2 YFSETQ. The CDR3 DNA follows: TGCGCCAGCAGCTTGACAGGGGGAATAGATACGCAGTATTTT. Its translation is CASSLTGGIDTQYF.

The chain joins TRBV5-1 to TRBJ2-1; 15 bases are a match to TRBD2. The CDR3 sequence is 17 residues long. Germline-derived CDR1 and CDR2 are SGHRS and YFSETQ. After removal of 5 bases from V and 5 bases from J, the junction contained 8 bases not matched to a gene. The CDR3 DNA reads TGCGCCAGCAGGGGACTAGCGGGAGGAGTTAGAAACAATGAGCAGTTCTTC. It translates to CASRGLAGGVRNNEQFF.

The genes are TRBV4-1 and TRBJ1-4; D may be TRBD1 (5 bases). In germline, CDR1 is MGHRA, CDR2 YSYEKL. V lost 0 bases and J lost 5, with 13 bases in between. The CDR3 extends over 16 amino acids. CDR3 region: CASSQDRGLSNEKLFF. DNA for the CDR3: TGCGCCAGCAGCCAAGATCGGGGACTTTCGAATGAAAAACTGTTTTTT.

This clone has a handful of counts. The chain employs TRBV5-1 and TRBJ2-2, with D unclear. Per the germline V gene, CDR1 is SGHRS and CDR2 is YFSETQ. V was cut by 0 bases and J by 4 bases, with 10 bases left in between. This CDR3 is 15 amino acids long. In nucleotides, the CDR3 is TGCGCCAGCAGCTTGGGGGTTGTGGGCACCGGGGAGCTGTTTTTT. Its protein is CASSLGVVGTGELFF.

The chain links TRBV28 to TRBJ2-5, with D possibly matching TRBD2 (6 bases). Germline CDR1 and CDR2: MDHEN and SYDVKM. CDR3 length: 16 residues. The V end lost 5 bases, the J end lost 4 bases, and 20 bases lay between the germline ends. CDR3 coding DNA: TGTGCCAGCAGTACTCCGCTAAGGGGAGGCAGAGAGACCCAGTACTTC. It translates to CASSTPLRGGRETQYF.

This chain connects TRBV5-5 to TRBJ1-2; 7 bases line up with TRBD1. Germline CDR1 is SGHKS and CDR2 is YYEKEE (reference sequence). J lost 2 bases, V lost 9 bases, and 4 bases had no gene match. The CDR3 sequence is 12 residues long. CDR3 DNA: TGTGCCACCGGACAGGAAAACTATGGCTACACCTTC. Translated: CATGQENYGYTF.

This chain uses TRBV18 with TRBJ2-7, with D possibly matching TRBD1 (5 bases). CDR3 length: 13 residues. Between the trimmed V and J ends, which lost 1 base and 4 bases, there was a span of 8 bases. Germline CDR1 and CDR2: KGHSH and LQKENI. CDR3 residues: CASSPQDRYEQYF. For the CDR3, the DNA is TGTGCCAGCTCACCACAAGACAGATACGAGCAGTACTTC.

This sequence joins TRBV28 and TRBJ2-1; D possibly corresponds to TRBD2 (7 bases). The CDR3 covers 16 residues. Trimming took 2 bases from V and 0 from J, leaving 11 bases between them. CDR1 is MDHEN and CDR2 is SYDVKM in the germline V gene. The CDR3 region is CASSLGGARSYNEQFF. CDR3 coding DNA: TGTGCCAGCAGTTTAGGGGGGGCCCGCTCCTACAATGAGCAGTTCTTC.

The rearrangement uses TRBV19 and TRBJ1-5, with a possible D match to TRBD1 (6 bases). V gave up 1 base and J gave up 4 bases, with 8 bases separating them. Germline CDR1 is LNHDA and CDR2 is SQIVND (reference sequence). The CDR3 consists of 14 residues. This chain's CDR3 is CASSIAQGNQPQHF. CDR3 coding DNA: TGTGCCAGTAGTATAGCCCAGGGGAATCAGCCCCAGCATTTT.

The chain has TRBV10-3 and TRBJ2-1, with D hard to call. CDR3 length equals 14 residues. Trimming removed 1 base at V and 3 bases at J, with 7 bases between. The V gene's germline CDR1 is ENHRY and CDR2 SYGVKD. The CDR3: CAISEFPGYNEQFF. The CDR3 DNA reads TGTGCCATCAGTGAGTTCCCGGGCTACAATGAGCAGTTCTTC.

This sequence joins TRBV6-5 and TRBJ1-2; D is perhaps TRBD1 (5 bases). The CDR3 is made up of 14 amino acids. Trimming took 5 bases from V and 8 from J, leaving 18 bases between them. Germline CDR1 is MNHEY and CDR2 is SVGAGI. This CDR3 is CASSEPPGALGYTF. DNA of the CDR3: TGTGCCAGCAGTGAGCCGCCCGGGGCGCTGGGCTACACCTTC.

The V call is TRBV7-8, the J call TRBJ2-4; 9 nucleotides match TRBD1. Trimming took 5 bases from V and 0 from J; bases not matched to a gene: 20. From germline, CDR1 is SGHVS and CDR2 FQNEAQ. The CDR3 runs to 21 residues. CDR3 residues: CASSLLGRGQGGFLAKNIQYF. In DNA form, the CDR3 reads TGTGCCAGCAGCCTACTTGGGAGGGGACAGGGCGGATTTTTAGCCAAAAACATTCAGTACTTC.

The chain carries TRBV11-2 and TRBJ2-5, with a weak D call TRBD1 (6 bases). Between the trimmed V and J ends, which lost 2 bases and 4 bases, there was a span of 11 bases. The CDR3 sequence is 14 residues long. Germline V CDR1 and CDR2: SGHAT, FQNNGV. CDR3 sequence reads: CASSLNRVSETQYF. CDR3 in DNA: TGTGCCAGCAGCTTAAACAGGGTGTCAGAGACCCAGTACTTC.

V usage is TRBV29-1 and J usage is TRBJ2-7; weak D call: TRBD2 (6 bases). Germline V gene lookup returns CDR1 SQVTM and CDR2 ANQGSEA. The CDR3 loop spans 10 amino acids. Trimming shortened V by 7 bases and J by 4 bases, and 8 bases separated the two germline ends. The CDR3 spells CSAGDYEQYF. CDR3 coding DNA: TGCAGCGCGGGAGATTACGAGCAGTACTTC.